This TCR beta chain was sequenced during a study of cytomegalovirus exposure and HLA in healthy donors. Assay used: immunoSEQ multiplex PCR; TCRdb lists only in-frame clones, some missing. The table lists approximately 98,000 clones, approximately 96% of them singletons, with 0.67% in the top ten. V lost 1 base and J lost 5; bases outside the gene matches: 3. This CDR3 is 16 amino acids long. Germline V gene lookup returns CDR1 LGHNA and CDR2 YNFKEQ. The study, taken as a whole, reports: Usually a TCR sequence was rare, but some public TCRs were found in many donors. In vitro, three CMV-associated chains proved specific for CMV antigens.

To note about this clone: Its specificity is unknown.

The sample taken for sequencing was PBMCs. J is TRBJ2-5 and V is TRBV4-2; 14 nucleotides line up with TRBD2. The source of this sequence is a woman aged 18-29 years in good health and CMV-seronegative. The CDR3 coding sequence is TGTGCCAGCAGCCAAGTCGGGACTAGCGGGGGTGAGACCCAGTACTTC. Translated, it gives CASSQVGTSGGETQYF.